This passage covers 26 T cell receptor beta chains from one sample sequenced in a study of shared clonotypes between healthy human individuals. Generated by immunoSEQ multiplex PCR, the TCRdb table keeps only in-frame clones and is missing some. The table records roughly 2.5 million clones, around 94% of them present only once. What was sequenced was naive CD4+ T cells sorted from blood. Sample subset: CD45RA+ positively selected. The receptors were gathered from a man younger than 35 in good health.

The V call is TRBV27, the J call TRBJ1-4; D gene unclear. The CDR3 covers 15 residues. In germline, CDR1 is MNHEY, CDR2 SMNVEV (reference sequence). V gave up 3 bases and J gave up 6 bases, with 14 bases separating them. The CDR3 coding sequence is TGTGCCAGCAGTTTGCGGGCCCTAACCTATGAAAAACTGTTTTTT. Its protein is CASSLRALTYEKLFF.

The genes are TRBV4-3 and TRBJ2-7; unclear D gene. V was trimmed by 0 bases and J by 3 bases, leaving 9 bases between them. The germline V gene has CDR1 LGHNA and CDR2 YSLEER. The CDR3 has 14 amino acids. CDR3 in DNA: TGCGCCAGCAGCCAAGATACGGGCCACTACGAGCAGTACTTC. This encodes CASSQDTGHYEQYF.

The genes are TRBV7-8 and TRBJ1-5; TRBD1 agrees at 7 bases. The CDR3 extends over 15 amino acids. Germline V gene data show CDR1 as SGHVS and CDR2 as FQNEAQ. V was pared by 1 base and J by 5 bases, with 5 bases of the junction left unmatched. CDR3 nucleotide sequence: TGTGCCAGCAGCTTAGAAGGGGGCAGGGATCAGCCCCAGCATTTT. It translates to CASSLEGGRDQPQHF.

This clone has more than one count but fewer than ten. The chain is built from TRBV7-2 and TRBJ2-7; D is possibly TRBD2 (5 bases). V dropped 6 bases and J dropped 6 bases, with 15 bases sitting between them. CDR1 and CDR2 from the germline V gene are SGHTA and FQGNSA. The CDR3 spans 13 residues. CDR3 loop: CASRRLGSGEQYF. The CDR3 DNA follows: TGTGCCAGCAGACGACTGGGAAGCGGCGAGCAGTACTTC. Supplemented by reference TRBV7-2 and TRBJ2-7, the full variable domain reads GAGVSQSPSNKVTEKGKDVELRCDPISGHTALYWYRQSLGQGLEFLIYFQGNSAPDKSGLPSDRFSAERTGGSVSTLTIQRTQQEDSAVYLCASRRLGSGEQYFGPGTRLTVT.

The chain links TRBV18 to TRBJ2-3, with TRBD2 as a possible D gene (6 bases). Trimming left V 3 bases short and J 1 base short, with 11 bases between. Germline assignment: CDR1 KGHSH and CDR2 LQKENI. This CDR3 region has 15 residues. The CDR3 DNA is TGTGCCAGCTCACCTTCCGGGAGTGGCACAGATACGCAGTATTTT. It codes for CASSPSGSGTDTQYF.

This clone was observed once. The gene calls are TRBV27 and TRBJ2-1, with a weak D call TRBD1 (5 bases). CDR3 length: 16 residues. V was trimmed by 0 bases and J by 3 bases, leaving 12 bases between them. The germline CDR1 and CDR2 sequences are MNHEY and SMNVEV (reference sequence). The CDR3: CASSLSARTIYNEQFF. In DNA, the CDR3 is TGTGCCAGCAGTTTATCGGCTAGGACAATCTACAATGAGCAGTTCTTC.

The chain uses TRBV6-5 and TRBJ2-1; unclear D gene. CDR3 size: 11 residues. Per germline, CDR1 MNHEY and CDR2 SVGAGI. The V gene lost 7 bases and the J gene lost 4 bases, with 5 bases spanning the gap. The CDR3 DNA reads TGTGCCAGCATGCAGTACAATGAGCAGTTCTTC. Its protein product is CASMQYNEQFF.

This clone has just a few counts. This sequence joins TRBV19 and TRBJ1-1; TRBD1 aligns across 7 bases. V gave up 3 bases and J gave up 4 bases; unmatched junction bases: 5. The length of the CDR3 is 14 residues. The germline V gene encodes CDR1 LNHDA and CDR2 SQIVND (reference sequence). The CDR3 DNA sequence: TGTGCCAGTAGTATCGACAGGGAGAGCACTGAAGCTTTCTTT. Protein product: CASSIDRESTEAFF.

The V call is TRBV6-5, the J call TRBJ1-6; D gene ambiguous. The CDR3 extends over 16 amino acids. CDR1 is MNHEY, CDR2 SVGAGI, per germline. With 0 bases removed from V and 4 bases from J, the gap between germline ends came to 10 bases. The DNA for the CDR3 is TGTGCCAGCAGTTACTCGAGTATCCAGTATAATTCACCCCTCCACTTT. Translating gives CASSYSSIQYNSPLHF.

This sequence joins TRBV10-3 and TRBJ1-3; D call uncertain. Trimming stripped 0 bases from V and 3 bases from J, with 9 bases between. CDR1 and CDR2 (germline): ENHRY, SYGVKD. This CDR3 has 15 amino acids. CDR3 sequence (DNA): TGTGCCATCAGTGAGTCGGAACAGAGTGGAAACACCATATATTTT. Protein: CAISESEQSGNTIYF.

The genes are TRBV5-1 and TRBJ2-7; D not resolved. V was pared by 3 bases and J by 6 bases, with 13 bases between. Germline V gene lookup returns CDR1 SGHRS and CDR2 YFSETQ. This CDR3 region has 13 residues. DNA for the CDR3: TGCGCCAGCAGCTCGAGGTCGGGTCTCGAGCAGTACTTC. Amino acid sequence: CASSSRSGLEQYF.

The V gene is TRBV7-9, the J gene TRBJ1-1; 8 nucleotides match TRBD1. The CDR3 is 15 residues long. J lost 4 bases, V lost 5 bases, and 9 bases had no gene match. Germline assignment: CDR1 SEHNR and CDR2 FQNEAQ (reference sequence). DNA for the CDR3: TGTGCCAGCAGCCATATCGGACAGGGAGGCACTGAAGCTTTCTTT. It translates to CASSHIGQGGTEAFF.

This rearrangement joins TRBV7-2 to TRBJ1-4; D gene ambiguous. Per the germline V gene, CDR1 is SGHTA and CDR2 is FQGNSA. CDR3 length equals 14 residues. Trimming took 1 base from V and 4 from J, leaving 7 bases between them. The chain's CDR3 is CASSLGPLNEKLFF. The CDR3 coding sequence is TGTGCCAGCAGCTTAGGGCCACTTAATGAAAAACTGTTTTTT.

The rearrangement joins TRBV6-4 to TRBJ2-3; D tentatively reads TRBD1 or TRBD2 (5 bases each). V lost 4 bases, J lost 2 bases, and 7 bases lay in between. Looked up from germline, CDR1 is MRHNA and CDR2 is SNTAGT. The CDR3 extends over 13 amino acids. This CDR3 is CASSAGLTDTQYF. CDR3 bases: TGTGCCAGCAGTGCGGGGCTCACAGATACGCAGTATTTT.

This clone was seen only once. The V gene is TRBV28, the J gene TRBJ1-5; 9 nucleotides line up with TRBD1. The CDR3 has 16 residues. V dropped 4 bases and J dropped 1; count of bases not matched to a gene: 5. Germline V lookup: CDR1 MDHEN, CDR2 SYDVKM. CDR3 DNA sequence: TGTGCCAGCAGTTCAACAGGGGGCCCGAGCAATCAGCCCCAGCATTTT. Its translation is CASSSTGGPSNQPQHF. The complete variable domain, with remaining parts taken from reference TRBV28 and TRBJ1-5, reads DVKVTQSSRYLVKRTGEKVFLECVQDMDHENMFWYRQDPGLGLRLIYFSYDVKMKEKGDIPEGYSVSREKKERFSLILESASTNQTSMYLCASSSTGGPSNQPQHFGDGTRLSIL.

The chain employs TRBV2 and TRBJ1-5, with D tentatively TRBD1 (6 bases). Trimming removed 7 bases from V and 4 bases from J, with 14 bases in between. CDR1 and CDR2 from the germline V gene are SNHLY and FYNNEI. This CDR3 comprises 14 residues. The DNA of the CDR3 is TGTGCCAGCATAGCACAGGGAGGGAATCAGCCCCAGCATTTT. It translates to CASIAQGGNQPQHF.

This clone showed up just once. The genes are TRBV4-1 and TRBJ2-7; TRBD1 matches at 7 bases. V gave up 1 base and J gave up 7 bases; unmatched junction bases: 7. The length of the CDR3 is 14 residues. Germline V CDR1 and CDR2: MGHRA, YSYEKL. CDR3 in amino acids: CASSQGDREREQYF. In nucleotides, the CDR3 is TGCGCCAGCAGCCAAGGAGACAGGGAGAGGGAGCAGTACTTC.

The chain is built from TRBV27 and TRBJ2-7, with D perhaps matching TRBD1 (6 bases). This CDR3 spans 15 amino acids. Germline assignment: CDR1 MNHEY and CDR2 SMNVEV (reference sequence). V lost 8 bases and J 4 bases, leaving 21 bases between the germline ends. The CDR3 loop reads CASGYDRRWSYEQYF. CDR3 nucleotides: TGTGCCAGCGGTTATGACAGGCGATGGTCGTACGAGCAGTACTTC.

A note on this clone: The same CDR3 is also encoded by other DNA sequences in this sample. This sequence joins TRBV6-5 and TRBJ1-1, with D possibly TRBD1 on 5 matching bases. V dropped 4 bases and J dropped 5 bases, with 14 bases sitting between them. The germline V gene has CDR1 MNHEY and CDR2 SVGAGI. This CDR3 is 14 amino acids long. This CDR3 reads CASSSPRGGTEAFF. DNA for the CDR3: TGTGCCAGCAGTTCTCCGAGGGGAGGGACTGAAGCTTTCTTT.

The chain joins TRBV9 to TRBJ2-2; 7 bases are shared with TRBD1. Germline CDR1 SGDLS, CDR2 YYNGEE. Unmatched junction bases numbered 6, after V lost 6 bases and J lost 4 bases. The CDR3 totals 14 residues. The CDR3 bases are TGTGCCAGCAACCGGCAGGGGGTCACCGGGGAGCTGTTTTTT. Its translation: CASNRQGVTGELFF.

Only one count was recorded for this clone. V and J are TRBV9 and TRBJ2-2; no clear D. The germline V and J ends were trimmed by 0 bases and 4 bases, with 10 bases remaining between them. Germline CDR1 SGDLS, CDR2 YYNGEE. This CDR3 has 15 amino acids. The CDR3 is CASSVEGRGTGELFF. CDR3 sequence (DNA): TGTGCCAGCAGCGTAGAGGGAAGAGGCACCGGGGAGCTGTTTTTT.

CDR3 loop: CASSRPELNTEAFF. DNA of the CDR3: TGTGCCAGCAGTAGACCAGAGCTCAACACTGAAGCTTTCTTT. V and J are TRBV6-5 and TRBJ1-1, with D uncertain. The length of the CDR3 is 14 residues. The V and J ends lost 5 bases and 2 bases respectively, with 12 bases between them. Germline CDR1 MNHEY, CDR2 SVGAGI.

The chain recombines TRBV30 with TRBJ2-1; 13 bases agree with TRBD2. Germline V gene sequence: CDR1 GTSNPN, CDR2 SVGIG (reference sequence). The junction had 9 bases not matched to a gene; V was cut back by 1 base and J by 0 bases. CDR3 length: 19 amino acids. For the CDR3, the DNA is TGTGCCTGGAGTGCGCAACTAGCGGGAGGGTTAGGCTCCTACAATGAGCAGTTCTTC. Protein sequence: CAWSAQLAGGLGSYNEQFF.

The gene calls are TRBV5-6 and TRBJ2-5, with D unresolved. V was trimmed by 0 bases and J by 5 bases, leaving 11 bases between them. The CDR3 is 14 residues long. CDR1 and CDR2 (germline): SGHDT, YYEEEE. The DNA of the CDR3 is TGTGCCAGCAGCTTGGTCTCGGGCCCCGAGACCCAGTACTTC. Residues: CASSLVSGPETQYF.

The rearrangement links TRBV9 to TRBJ1-4; D is perhaps TRBD1 (5 bases). V lost 0 bases and J lost 5, with 20 bases in between. The CDR3 is 18 residues long. Germline V CDR1 and CDR2: SGDLS, YYNGEE. The CDR3: CASSVAFMGTQGNEKLFF. Written as DNA, the CDR3 is TGTGCCAGCAGCGTAGCTTTCATGGGGACGCAGGGAAATGAAAAACTGTTTTTT.

The chain combines TRBV5-1 with TRBJ2-5, with a possible D match to TRBD1 (5 bases). The ends were cut back, 0 bases at V and 5 bases at J, with 17 bases in the middle. The length of the CDR3 is 16 residues. The germline V gene encodes CDR1 SGHRS and CDR2 YFSETQ. The CDR3 coding sequence is TGCGCCAGCAGCTTGGCTCAGGGCACTCGGAAGGAGACCCAGTACTTC. Encoded protein: CASSLAQGTRKETQYF.